These T cell receptor beta chains were read from a single sample in a study of T cell responses to AZD1222 COVID-19 vaccine. The table came from immunoSEQ multiplex PCR; TCRdb's copy has only in-frame clones and leaves some out. The table shows 180,000 or so clones, with more than 90% occurring only once. Sequenced here: peripheral blood, sampled on day 0 of AZD1222 vaccination. The receptors shown here come from an adult in good health. The CDR3 runs from the conserved cysteine through the conserved F or W. The D gene is left open where the match is weak. Clone sizes are given selectively: once, few, many, or a class where the clone is expanded.

J gene: TRBJ2-4; clone size: .; D gene: TRBD2; CDR3 length: 17; V gene: TRBV11-2; CDR3 protein: CASSLRSGGRTKNIQYF; CDR3 DNA: TGTGCCAGCAGCTTGAGGTCGGGGGGGAGAACCAAAAACATTCAGTACTTC
J gene: TRBJ2-1; clone size: .; D gene: TRBD2; CDR3 length: 15; V gene: TRBV7-4; CDR3 protein: CASNVKAGLGDEQFF; CDR3 DNA: TGTGCCAGCAACGTTAAAGCGGGACTGGGGGATGAGCAGTTCTTC
J gene: TRBJ1-2; clone size: .; D gene: .; CDR3 length: 14; V gene: TRBV10-3; CDR3 protein: CAISEGSLGYGYTF; CDR3 DNA: TGTGCCATCAGTGAAGGGAGCCTCGGGTATGGCTACACCTTC
J gene: TRBJ1-5; clone size: once; D gene: .; CDR3 length: 16; V gene: TRBV22-1; CDR3 protein: CPGSAKYEQHNQPQHF; CDR3 DNA: TGTCCTGGGAGCGCAAAATATGAACAGCACAATCAGCCCCAGCATTTT
J gene: TRBJ1-3; clone size: once; D gene: .; CDR3 length: 15; V gene: TRBV4-1; CDR3 protein: CASSQADRIGNTIYF; CDR3 DNA: TGCGCCAGCAGCCAAGCCGACAGGATCGGAAACACCATATATTTT
J gene: TRBJ1-1; clone size: .; D gene: .; CDR3 length: 16; V gene: TRBV6-1; CDR3 protein: CASSESERGARAEAFF; CDR3 DNA: TGTGCCAGCAGTGAATCCGAGCGGGGGGCGCGGGCTGAAGCTTTCTTT
J gene: TRBJ1-2; clone size: once; D gene: TRBD1; CDR3 length: 13; V gene: TRBV28; CDR3 protein: CASTIDRVNGYTF; CDR3 DNA: TGTGCCAGCACCATAGACAGGGTTAATGGCTACACCTTC
J gene: TRBJ1-1; clone size: .; D gene: .; CDR3 length: 15; V gene: TRBV7-9; CDR3 protein: CASSLGWGDNTEAFF; CDR3 DNA: TGTGCCAGCAGCTTAGGATGGGGGGATAACACTGAAGCTTTCTTT
J gene: TRBJ1-1; clone size: .; D gene: TRBD1; CDR3 length: 16; V gene: TRBV18; CDR3 protein: CASSPLGTGQDTEAFF; CDR3 DNA: TGTGCCAGCTCACCACTCGGGACAGGCCAGGACACTGAAGCTTTCTTT
J gene: TRBJ1-5; clone size: few; D gene: .; CDR3 length: 16; V gene: TRBV9; CDR3 protein: CASSVGPDLRNQPQHF; CDR3 DNA: TGTGCCAGCAGCGTGGGGCCCGACCTAAGGAATCAGCCCCAGCATTTT
J gene: TRBJ2-1; clone size: .; D gene: .; CDR3 length: 11; V gene: TRBV2; CDR3 protein: CASSPDTEQFF; CDR3 DNA: TGTGCCAGCAGTCCCGACACCGAGCAGTTCTTC
J gene: TRBJ1-2; clone size: once; D gene: TRBD1; CDR3 length: 14; V gene: TRBV10-3; CDR3 protein: CAISDQTGGDGYTF; CDR3 DNA: TGTGCCATCAGTGATCAAACAGGGGGTGATGGCTACACCTTC
J gene: TRBJ1-3; clone size: .; D gene: .; CDR3 length: 15; V gene: TRBV7-6; CDR3 protein: CASSTGHISGNTIYF; CDR3 DNA: TGTGCCAGCAGCACTGGACACATCTCTGGAAACACCATATATTTT
J gene: TRBJ2-1; clone size: .; D gene: .; CDR3 length: 12; V gene: TRBV6-5; CDR3 protein: CASSYSNREQFF; CDR3 DNA: TGTGCCAGCAGTTACTCGAATCGTGAGCAGTTCTTC
J gene: TRBJ2-3; clone size: .; D gene: .; CDR3 length: 15; V gene: TRBV4-1; CDR3 protein: CASSQVKGRTDTQYF; CDR3 DNA: TGCGCCAGCAGCCAAGTGAAAGGGAGGACAGATACGCAGTATTTT
J gene: TRBJ2-3; clone size: once; D gene: TRBD1; CDR3 length: 14; V gene: TRBV20-1; CDR3 protein: CSASPRDRADTQYF; CDR3 DNA: TGCAGTGCTAGTCCCCGGGACAGGGCAGATACGCAGTATTTT
J gene: TRBJ2-3; clone size: .; D gene: TRBD2; CDR3 length: 19; V gene: TRBV4-1; CDR3 protein: CASSQDGTSGRAGTDTQYF; CDR3 DNA: TGCGCCAGCAGCCAAGATGGGACTAGCGGGAGGGCCGGCACAGATACGCAGTATTTT
J gene: TRBJ2-7; clone size: .; D gene: .; CDR3 length: 16; V gene: TRBV5-6; CDR3 protein: CASSLAGGFSSYEQYF; CDR3 DNA: TGTGCCAGCAGCTTGGCCGGGGGCTTCAGCTCCTACGAGCAGTACTTC
J gene: TRBJ2-7; clone size: .; D gene: TRBD1; CDR3 length: 14; V gene: TRBV19; CDR3 protein: CASSASTAPGGQYF; CDR3 DNA: TGTGCCAGTAGTGCCTCGACAGCCCCAGGGGGGCAGTACTTC
J gene: TRBJ1-5; clone size: .; D gene: .; CDR3 length: 15; V gene: TRBV3-1/TRBV3-2; CDR3 protein: CASSQEGPPGRPQHF; CDR3 DNA: TGTGCCAGCAGCCAAGAAGGTCCCCCTGGTCGGCCCCAGCATTTT
J gene: TRBJ1-1; clone size: .; D gene: .; CDR3 length: 13; V gene: TRBV5-1; CDR3 protein: CASSNGENTEAFF; CDR3 DNA: TGCGCCAGCAGCAATGGGGAGAACACTGAAGCTTTCTTT
J gene: TRBJ1-5; clone size: .; D gene: .; CDR3 length: 14; V gene: TRBV5-4; CDR3 protein: CASRLKVSNQPQHF; CDR3 DNA: TGTGCCAGCCGGCTGAAGGTCAGCAATCAGCCCCAGCATTTT
J gene: TRBJ1-1; clone size: .; D gene: .; CDR3 length: 15; V gene: TRBV3-1/TRBV3-2; CDR3 protein: CASSYRRQMNTEAFF; CDR3 DNA: TGTGCCAGCAGCTACAGGCGCCAGATGAACACTGAAGCTTTCTTT
J gene: TRBJ1-1; clone size: .; D gene: .; CDR3 length: 15; V gene: TRBV19; CDR3 protein: CASSIIGGRVTEAFF; CDR3 DNA: TGTGCCAGTAGTATAATAGGCGGTAGGGTCACTGAAGCTTTCTTT
J gene: TRBJ2-7; clone size: .; D gene: TRBD2; CDR3 length: 17; V gene: TRBV6-2/TRBV6-3; CDR3 protein: CASSYLNNRDYSYEQYF; CDR3 DNA: TGTGCCAGCAGTTACCTGAATAACCGGGACTATTCCTACGAGCAGTACTTC
J gene: TRBJ1-5; clone size: .; D gene: .; CDR3 length: 13; V gene: TRBV27; CDR3 protein: CASSLSGSGPQHF; CDR3 DNA: TGTGCCAGCAGTTTATCGGGGTCTGGGCCCCAGCATTTT
J gene: TRBJ1-2; clone size: .; D gene: .; CDR3 length: 14; V gene: TRBV6-1; CDR3 protein: CASSETRQTYGYTF; CDR3 DNA: TGTGCCAGCAGTGAAACCCGCCAAACCTATGGCTACACCTTC
J gene: TRBJ1-5; clone size: .; D gene: .; CDR3 length: 16; V gene: TRBV7-8; CDR3 protein: CASSPGTPRGNQPQHF; CDR3 DNA: TGTGCCAGCAGCCCTGGGACTCCACGGGGCAATCAGCCCCAGCATTTT
J gene: TRBJ2-7; clone size: once; D gene: TRBD1; CDR3 length: 16; V gene: TRBV7-9; CDR3 protein: CASTFTTGTGGAEQYF; CDR3 DNA: TGTGCCAGCACCTTCACGACCGGGACAGGGGGCGCGGAGCAGTACTTC
J gene: TRBJ2-7; clone size: .; D gene: .; CDR3 length: 16; V gene: TRBV18; CDR3 protein: CASSPRGGVGTYEQYF; CDR3 DNA: TGTGCCAGCTCACCAAGGGGGGGGGTCGGAACCTACGAGCAGTACTTC
J gene: TRBJ1-5; clone size: .; D gene: .; CDR3 length: 13; V gene: TRBV19; CDR3 protein: CASSGQYNQPQHF; CDR3 DNA: TGTGCCAGTTCAGGACAGTACAATCAGCCCCAGCATTTT
J gene: TRBJ1-5; clone size: .; D gene: TRBD1; CDR3 length: 16; V gene: TRBV7-6; CDR3 protein: CASSLGGQGTGQPQHF; CDR3 DNA: TGTGCCAGCAGCTTAGGGGGACAGGGGACGGGTCAGCCCCAGCATTTT
J gene: TRBJ2-7; clone size: .; D gene: .; CDR3 length: 15; V gene: TRBV19; CDR3 protein: CASSVRGGGNYEQYF; CDR3 DNA: TGTGCCAGTAGTGTACGCGGCGGGGGCAATTACGAGCAGTACTTC
J gene: TRBJ1-6; clone size: .; D gene: .; CDR3 length: 16; V gene: TRBV7-9; CDR3 protein: CASSRTGARANSPLHF; CDR3 DNA: TGTGCCAGCAGCCGAACCGGGGCCAGGGCCAATTCACCCCTCCACTTT
J gene: TRBJ2-1; clone size: .; D gene: TRBD2; CDR3 length: 16; V gene: TRBV9; CDR3 protein: CASSVAYGLAVNEQFF; CDR3 DNA: TGTGCCAGCAGCGTAGCCTATGGACTAGCAGTCAATGAGCAGTTCTTC
J gene: TRBJ2-3; clone size: .; D gene: .; CDR3 length: 15; V gene: TRBV2; CDR3 protein: CASSDQGVGTDTQYF; CDR3 DNA: TGTGCCAGCAGTGATCAGGGAGTTGGCACAGATACGCAGTATTTT
J gene: TRBJ2-1; clone size: .; D gene: .; CDR3 length: 15; V gene: TRBV6-5; CDR3 protein: CASSGQRISYNEQFF; CDR3 DNA: TGTGCCAGCAGCGGACAGCGAATCTCCTACAATGAGCAGTTCTTC
J gene: TRBJ1-6; clone size: .; D gene: TRBD1; CDR3 length: 16; V gene: TRBV6-1; CDR3 protein: CASSEDRGPYNSPLHF; CDR3 DNA: TGTGCCAGCAGTGAGGACAGGGGGCCCTATAATTCACCCCTCCACTTT
J gene: TRBJ1-2; clone size: .; D gene: .; CDR3 length: 14; V gene: TRBV10-2; CDR3 protein: CASSVLPNNYGYTF; CDR3 DNA: TGCGCCAGCAGTGTCTTACCGAATAACTATGGCTACACCTTC
J gene: TRBJ2-1; clone size: .; D gene: .; CDR3 length: 13; V gene: TRBV6-5; CDR3 protein: CASSYSNSPEVFF; CDR3 DNA: TGTGCCAGCAGTTACTCGAACTCCCCCGAGGTGTTCTTC
J gene: TRBJ1-2; clone size: .; D gene: .; CDR3 length: 12; V gene: TRBV6-5; CDR3 protein: CASSTFRYGYTF; CDR3 DNA: TGTGCCAGTAGTACATTCCGGTATGGCTACACCTTC
J gene: TRBJ2-7; clone size: .; D gene: TRBD1; CDR3 length: 14; V gene: TRBV2; CDR3 protein: CASSEGGTVYEQYF; CDR3 DNA: TGTGCCAGCAGTGAGGGTGGGACAGTCTACGAGCAGTACTTC
J gene: TRBJ2-7; clone size: once; D gene: .; CDR3 length: 15; V gene: TRBV5-6; CDR3 protein: CASSLFRRASYEQYF; CDR3 DNA: TGTGCCAGCAGCTTGTTCCGGAGGGCCTCCTACGAGCAGTACTTC
J gene: TRBJ2-7; clone size: .; D gene: TRBD2; CDR3 length: 17; V gene: TRBV7-2; CDR3 protein: CASSRSLAGSSSYEQYF; CDR3 DNA: TGTGCCAGCAGCCGTAGTCTAGCGGGATCGAGCTCCTACGAGCAGTACTTC
J gene: TRBJ1-1; clone size: .; D gene: .; CDR3 length: 13; V gene: TRBV19; CDR3 protein: CASSIMEGGEAFF; CDR3 DNA: TGTGCCAGTAGTATTATGGAGGGAGGTGAAGCTTTCTTT
J gene: TRBJ2-7; clone size: .; D gene: .; CDR3 length: 12; V gene: TRBV18; CDR3 protein: CASSQGGYEQYF; CDR3 DNA: TGTGCCAGCTCGCAGGGGGGGTACGAGCAGTACTTC
J gene: TRBJ2-7; clone size: .; D gene: .; CDR3 length: 13; V gene: TRBV12-3/TRBV12-4; CDR3 protein: CASSLGRVYEQYF; CDR3 DNA: TGTGCCAGCAGCCTCGGCAGGGTGTACGAGCAGTACTTC
J gene: TRBJ2-3; clone size: .; D gene: .; CDR3 length: 18; V gene: TRBV5-1; CDR3 protein: CASSLIRPTGISTDTQYF; CDR3 DNA: TGCGCCAGCAGCTTGATCCGGCCGACGGGTATTAGCACAGATACGCAGTATTTT
J gene: TRBJ2-7; clone size: .; D gene: .; CDR3 length: 15; V gene: TRBV21-1; CDR3 protein: CASSKSEGPSYEQYF; CDR3 DNA: TGTGCCAGCAGCAAATCAGAGGGGCCCTCCTACGAGCAGTACTTC
J gene: TRBJ1-6; clone size: .; D gene: .; CDR3 length: 14; V gene: TRBV2; CDR3 protein: CASSERTANSPLHF; CDR3 DNA: TGTGCCAGCAGTGAGCGGACAGCGAATTCACCCCTCCACTTT